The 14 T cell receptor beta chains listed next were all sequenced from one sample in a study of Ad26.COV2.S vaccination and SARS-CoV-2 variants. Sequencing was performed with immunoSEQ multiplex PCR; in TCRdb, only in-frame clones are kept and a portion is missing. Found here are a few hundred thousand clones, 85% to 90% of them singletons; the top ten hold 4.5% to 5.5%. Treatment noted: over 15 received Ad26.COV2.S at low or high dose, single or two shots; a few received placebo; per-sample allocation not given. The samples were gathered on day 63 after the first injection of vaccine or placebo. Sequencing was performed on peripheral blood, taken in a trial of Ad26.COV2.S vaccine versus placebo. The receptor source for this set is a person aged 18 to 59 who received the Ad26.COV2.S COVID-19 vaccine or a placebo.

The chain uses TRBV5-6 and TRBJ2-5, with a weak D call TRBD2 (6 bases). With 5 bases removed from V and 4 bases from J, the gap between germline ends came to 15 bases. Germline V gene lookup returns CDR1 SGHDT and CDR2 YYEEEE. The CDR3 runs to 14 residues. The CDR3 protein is CASRERGTGETQYF. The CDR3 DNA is TGTGCCAGCAGGGAACGGGGGACTGGAGAGACCCAGTACTTC.

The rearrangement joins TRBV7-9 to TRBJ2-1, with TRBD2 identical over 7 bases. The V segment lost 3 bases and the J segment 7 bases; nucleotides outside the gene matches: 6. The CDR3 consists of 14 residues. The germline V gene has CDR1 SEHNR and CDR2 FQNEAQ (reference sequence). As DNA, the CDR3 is TGTGCCAGCAGCTTTGGCGGGAGTCGAAATGAGCAGTTCTTC. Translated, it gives CASSFGGSRNEQFF.

The CDR3 spells CASTLRAGSYNEQFF. CDR3 nucleotide sequence: TGTGCCAGTACTTTGAGGGCGGGGTCCTACAATGAGCAGTTCTTC. This chain connects TRBV19 to TRBJ2-1, with D possibly being TRBD2 (6 bases). The length of the CDR3 is 15 residues. Trimming stripped 7 bases from V and 1 base from J, with 14 bases between. Germline V gene sequence: CDR1 LNHDA, CDR2 SQIVND (reference sequence).

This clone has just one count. The CDR3 DNA is TGCAGCGTTAGAGGTACTAACTATGGCTACACCTTC. Its translation: CSVRGTNYGYTF. The chain employs TRBV29-1 and TRBJ1-2; no clear D gene. This CDR3 spans 12 amino acids. The ends were cut back, 5 bases at V and 0 bases at J, with 7 bases in the middle. Germline lookup yields CDR1 SQVTM and CDR2 ANQGSEA.

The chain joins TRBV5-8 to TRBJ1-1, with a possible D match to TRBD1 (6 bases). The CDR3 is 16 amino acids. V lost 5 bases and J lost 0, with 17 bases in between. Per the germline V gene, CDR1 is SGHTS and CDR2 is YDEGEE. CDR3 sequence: CASSHDRPGLNTEAFF. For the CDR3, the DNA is TGTGCCAGCAGTCATGACAGGCCGGGGCTGAACACTGAAGCTTTCTTT.

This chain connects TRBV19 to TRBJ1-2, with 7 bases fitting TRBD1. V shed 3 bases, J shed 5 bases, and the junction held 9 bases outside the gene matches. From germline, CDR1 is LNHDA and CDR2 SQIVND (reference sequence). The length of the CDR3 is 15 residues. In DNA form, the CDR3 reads TGTGCCAGTAGTATCCTCTCGACAGGGACATATGGCTACACCTTC. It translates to CASSILSTGTYGYTF.

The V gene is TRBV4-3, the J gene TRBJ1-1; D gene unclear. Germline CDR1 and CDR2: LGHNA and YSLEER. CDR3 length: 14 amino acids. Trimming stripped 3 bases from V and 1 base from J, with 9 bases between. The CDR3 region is CASSQASGNTEAFF. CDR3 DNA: TGCGCCAGCAGCCAGGCTAGTGGGAACACTGAAGCTTTCTTT.

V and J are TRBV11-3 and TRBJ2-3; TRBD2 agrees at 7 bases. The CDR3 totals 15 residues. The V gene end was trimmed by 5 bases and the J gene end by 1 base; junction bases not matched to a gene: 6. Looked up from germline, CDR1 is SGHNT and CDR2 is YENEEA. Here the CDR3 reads CASSHGTTRTDTQYF. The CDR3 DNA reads TGTGCCAGCAGCCACGGGACTACCCGCACAGATACGCAGTATTTT. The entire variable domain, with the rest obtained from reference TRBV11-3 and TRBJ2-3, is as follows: EAGVVQSPRYKIIEKKQPVAFWCNPISGHNTLYWYLQNLGQGPELLIRYENEEAVDDSQLPKDRFSAERLKGVDSTLKIQPAELGDSAVYLCASSHGTTRTDTQYFGPGTRLTVL.

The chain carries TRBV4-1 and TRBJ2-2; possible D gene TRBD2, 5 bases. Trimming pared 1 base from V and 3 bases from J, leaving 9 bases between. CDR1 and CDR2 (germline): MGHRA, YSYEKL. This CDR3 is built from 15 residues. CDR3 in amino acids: CASSQGERYTGELFF. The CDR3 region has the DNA TGCGCCAGCAGCCAAGGGGAGAGGTACACCGGGGAGCTGTTTTTT.

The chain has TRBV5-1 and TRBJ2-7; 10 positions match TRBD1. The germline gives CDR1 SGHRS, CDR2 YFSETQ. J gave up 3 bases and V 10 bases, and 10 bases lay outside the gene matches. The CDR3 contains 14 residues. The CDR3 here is CASQQGTGVYEQYF. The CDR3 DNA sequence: TGCGCCTCCCAGCAAGGGACAGGGGTCTACGAGCAGTACTTC.

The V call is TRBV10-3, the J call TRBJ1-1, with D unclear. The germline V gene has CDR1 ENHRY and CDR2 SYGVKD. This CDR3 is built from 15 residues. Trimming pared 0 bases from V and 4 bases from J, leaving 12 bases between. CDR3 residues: CAISESDRGRTEAFF. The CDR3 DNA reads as TGTGCCATCAGTGAGTCAGACCGGGGTCGCACTGAAGCTTTCTTT.

CDR3 sequence (DNA): TGTGCCAGCAGTTCGGAGCGGGGGTTCTATGGCTACACCTTC. Translation: CASSSERGFYGYTF. The J gene is TRBJ1-2, the V gene TRBV2, with D maybe TRBD1 (5 bases). V lost 5 bases to trimming and J lost 4 bases, with 14 bases between them. CDR3 length equals 14 residues. From germline, CDR1 is SNHLY and CDR2 FYNNEI.

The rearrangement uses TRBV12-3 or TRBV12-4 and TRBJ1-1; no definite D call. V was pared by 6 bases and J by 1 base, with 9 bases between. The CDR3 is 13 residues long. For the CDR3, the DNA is TGTGCCAGCAGCCCCCCTTCGAACACTGAAGCTTTCTTT. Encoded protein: CASSPPSNTEAFF.

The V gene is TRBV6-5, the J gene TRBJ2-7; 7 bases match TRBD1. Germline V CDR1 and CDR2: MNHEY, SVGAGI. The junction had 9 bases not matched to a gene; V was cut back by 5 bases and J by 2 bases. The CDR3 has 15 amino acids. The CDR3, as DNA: TGTGCCAGCAGTACTCTTGGGACAGCGCCCTACGAGCAGTACGTC. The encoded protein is CASSTLGTAPYEQYV.